A selection of T cell receptor beta chains follows, all from one sample in a study of shared clonotypes between healthy human individuals. This table comes from immunoSEQ multiplex PCR, and its TCRdb copy is limited to in-frame clones, with some not included. The sample records roughly 1,800,000 clones, roughly 94% being singletons. Sequencing was done on a sample of naive CD8+ T cells sorted from blood. Receptor source: a man younger than 35 in good health. Each CDR3 is given with its conserved first and last residue. The order of the fields is J gene, clone size, D gene, CDR3 length, V gene, CDR3 protein, CDR3 DNA. A D gene is named only where the DNA matches it firmly. Only some rows state a clone size, as once, few, many or a class for expanded clones.

j_call: TRBJ1-2; clone_size: -; d_call: -; cdr3_length: 16; v_call: TRBV6-5; cdr3_aa: CASSYSAAGASHGYTF; cdr3_nt: TGTGCCAGCAGTTACTCGGCGGCCGGGGCATCCCATGGCTACACCTTC
j_call: TRBJ1-2; clone_size: -; d_call: -; cdr3_length: 14; v_call: TRBV28; cdr3_aa: CASSLRGGGYGYTF; cdr3_nt: TGTGCCAGCAGCCTCCGTGGGGGGGGCTATGGCTACACCTTC
j_call: TRBJ1-2; clone_size: -; d_call: -; cdr3_length: 12; v_call: TRBV10-1; cdr3_aa: CASSEPNRGYTF; cdr3_nt: TGCGCCAGCAGTGAGCCGAACCGGGGCTACACCTTC
j_call: TRBJ2-1; clone_size: -; d_call: TRBD2; cdr3_length: 16; v_call: TRBV6-5; cdr3_aa: CASSSFLSGGYNEQFF; cdr3_nt: TGTGCCAGCAGTTCCTTTCTTAGCGGGGGGTACAATGAGCAGTTCTTC
j_call: TRBJ2-1; clone_size: -; d_call: TRBD2; cdr3_length: 16; v_call: TRBV11-2; cdr3_aa: CASSPIWLAGTNEQFF; cdr3_nt: TGTGCCAGCAGCCCCATCTGGCTAGCGGGAACAAATGAGCAGTTCTTC
j_call: TRBJ1-1; clone_size: once; d_call: -; cdr3_length: 13; v_call: TRBV19; cdr3_aa: CASIGQGLAEAFF; cdr3_nt: TGTGCCAGTATCGGTCAGGGGCTGGCTGAAGCTTTCTTT
j_call: TRBJ2-1; clone_size: once; d_call: TRBD1; cdr3_length: 11; v_call: TRBV7-9; cdr3_aa: CASSADRWQFF; cdr3_nt: TGTGCCAGCAGCGCGGACAGGTGGCAGTTCTTC
j_call: TRBJ2-7; clone_size: -; d_call: -; cdr3_length: 17; v_call: TRBV4-1; cdr3_aa: CASSPRVAALVSYEQYF; cdr3_nt: TGCGCCAGCAGCCCAAGGGTAGCGGCCTTAGTTTCATACGAGCAGTACTTC
j_call: TRBJ1-2; clone_size: -; d_call: -; cdr3_length: 13; v_call: TRBV7-6; cdr3_aa: CASSFGGDYGYTF; cdr3_nt: TGTGCCAGCAGCTTCGGGGGCGACTATGGCTACACCTTC
j_call: TRBJ2-5; clone_size: -; d_call: TRBD1; cdr3_length: 16; v_call: TRBV9; cdr3_aa: CASSVDLQGAGETQYF; cdr3_nt: TGTGCCAGCAGCGTAGACCTCCAGGGGGCAGGGGAGACCCAGTACTTC
j_call: TRBJ1-5; clone_size: -; d_call: -; cdr3_length: 15; v_call: TRBV27; cdr3_aa: CASKEHIGSNQPQHF; cdr3_nt: TGTGCCAGCAAAGAACATATAGGGAGCAATCAGCCCCAGCATTTT
j_call: TRBJ2-1; clone_size: -; d_call: TRBD2; cdr3_length: 16; v_call: TRBV15; cdr3_aa: CATSQTSGSNYNEQFF; cdr3_nt: TGTGCCACCAGCCAAACTAGCGGGAGTAACTACAATGAGCAGTTCTTC
j_call: TRBJ1-6; clone_size: -; d_call: -; cdr3_length: 17; v_call: TRBV27; cdr3_aa: CASSLSVDVSYNSPLHF; cdr3_nt: TGTGCCAGCAGTTTATCGGTGGATGTTTCCTATAATTCACCCCTCCACTTT
j_call: TRBJ1-2; clone_size: few; d_call: TRBD1; cdr3_length: 16; v_call: TRBV7-9; cdr3_aa: CASSQGPGTGIYGYTF; cdr3_nt: TGTGCCAGCAGCCAAGGTCCCGGGACAGGGATTTATGGCTACACCTTC
j_call: TRBJ2-7; clone_size: -; d_call: TRBD1; cdr3_length: 14; v_call: TRBV28; cdr3_aa: CASSQGQGTYEQYF; cdr3_nt: TGTGCCAGCAGCCAGGGACAGGGAACCTACGAGCAGTACTTC
j_call: TRBJ1-1; clone_size: -; d_call: -; cdr3_length: 17; v_call: TRBV27; cdr3_aa: CASSLIPLGGPRAEAFF; cdr3_nt: TGTGCCAGCAGTTTGATCCCCTTGGGGGGGCCCCGCGCTGAAGCTTTCTTT
j_call: TRBJ2-1; clone_size: -; d_call: TRBD2; cdr3_length: 17; v_call: TRBV28; cdr3_aa: CASRQGVAGYSYNEQFF; cdr3_nt: TGTGCCAGCAGACAAGGAGTAGCGGGGTACTCCTACAATGAGCAGTTCTTC
j_call: TRBJ2-2; clone_size: -; d_call: -; cdr3_length: 15; v_call: TRBV9; cdr3_aa: CASSILTRNTGELFF; cdr3_nt: TGTGCCAGCAGCATTTTGACTAGGAACACCGGGGAGCTGTTTTTT
j_call: TRBJ2-3; clone_size: -; d_call: TRBD1; cdr3_length: 16; v_call: TRBV6-5; cdr3_aa: CASSYGGQGVTDTQYF; cdr3_nt: TGTGCCAGCAGTTACGGGGGACAGGGTGTAACAGATACGCAGTATTTT
j_call: TRBJ1-1; clone_size: -; d_call: TRBD1; cdr3_length: 15; v_call: TRBV7-9; cdr3_aa: CASSPRDRVNTEAFF; cdr3_nt: TGTGCCAGCAGCCCCCGGGACAGGGTGAACACTGAAGCTTTCTTT
j_call: TRBJ2-3; clone_size: -; d_call: TRBD2; cdr3_length: 15; v_call: TRBV7-2; cdr3_aa: CASSGLASGTDTQYF; cdr3_nt: TGTGCCAGCAGTGGACTAGCCTCCGGCACAGATACGCAGTATTTT
j_call: TRBJ2-3; clone_size: -; d_call: -; cdr3_length: 16; v_call: TRBV7-3; cdr3_aa: CASSLISSSSTDTQYF; cdr3_nt: TGTGCCAGCAGCTTAATATCTAGCAGCAGCACAGATACGCAGTATTTT
j_call: TRBJ1-5; clone_size: -; d_call: TRBD1; cdr3_length: 17; v_call: TRBV4-1; cdr3_aa: CASSQDMTGGAGQPQHF; cdr3_nt: TGCGCCAGCAGCCAAGATATGACAGGGGGCGCCGGTCAGCCCCAGCATTTT
j_call: TRBJ2-1; clone_size: -; d_call: TRBD2; cdr3_length: 16; v_call: TRBV5-4; cdr3_aa: CASSEGLAALLSEQFF; cdr3_nt: TGTGCCAGCAGCGAAGGACTAGCGGCCCTTCTGAGTGAGCAGTTCTTC
j_call: TRBJ2-7; clone_size: -; d_call: -; cdr3_length: 14; v_call: TRBV2; cdr3_aa: CASSVGRGPYEQYF; cdr3_nt: TGTGCCAGCAGTGTCGGCCGGGGGCCCTACGAGCAGTACTTC
j_call: TRBJ2-2; clone_size: -; d_call: TRBD2; cdr3_length: 17; v_call: TRBV2; cdr3_aa: CASSETSGRAWTGELFF; cdr3_nt: TGTGCCAGCAGTGAAACTAGCGGGAGGGCGTGGACCGGGGAGCTGTTTTTT
j_call: TRBJ1-5; clone_size: -; d_call: -; cdr3_length: 13; v_call: TRBV4-1; cdr3_aa: CASSQSRYQPQHF; cdr3_nt: TGCGCCAGCAGCCAAAGCAGGTATCAGCCCCAGCATTTT
j_call: TRBJ1-2; clone_size: once; d_call: -; cdr3_length: 13; v_call: TRBV7-2; cdr3_aa: CASSLVGNYGYTF; cdr3_nt: TGTGCCAGCAGCTTAGTAGGAAACTATGGCTACACCTTC
j_call: TRBJ2-7; clone_size: -; d_call: -; cdr3_length: 13; v_call: TRBV11-2; cdr3_aa: CASRGGALEEQYF; cdr3_nt: TGTGCCAGCAGAGGCGGGGCCCTCGAAGAGCAGTACTTC
j_call: TRBJ1-1; clone_size: -; d_call: TRBD1; cdr3_length: 15; v_call: TRBV5-1; cdr3_aa: CASSGGQGLNTEAFF; cdr3_nt: TGCGCCAGCAGCGGGGGACAGGGGCTGAACACTGAAGCTTTCTTT
j_call: TRBJ2-2; clone_size: -; d_call: -; cdr3_length: 15; v_call: TRBV4-3; cdr3_aa: CASSQDTWSIGELFF; cdr3_nt: TGCGCCAGCAGCCAAGATACATGGTCGATCGGGGAGCTGTTTTTT
j_call: TRBJ1-1; clone_size: -; d_call: -; cdr3_length: 15; v_call: TRBV7-9; cdr3_aa: CASSSIVHGATEAFF; cdr3_nt: TGTGCCAGCAGCTCTATTGTTCATGGGGCCACTGAAGCTTTCTTT
j_call: TRBJ1-2; clone_size: -; d_call: TRBD1; cdr3_length: 16; v_call: TRBV7-9; cdr3_aa: CASSPGGRQGLTGYTF; cdr3_nt: TGTGCCAGCAGCCCTGGTGGTCGACAGGGGCTGACTGGCTACACCTTC
j_call: TRBJ2-5; clone_size: -; d_call: -; cdr3_length: 14; v_call: TRBV13; cdr3_aa: CASSLGPGQETQYF; cdr3_nt: TGTGCCAGCAGCTTAGGGCCCGGCCAAGAGACCCAGTACTTC
j_call: TRBJ2-1; clone_size: -; d_call: -; cdr3_length: 15; v_call: TRBV30; cdr3_aa: CAWSGGASSYNEQFF; cdr3_nt: TGTGCCTGGAGTGGGGGGGCCAGCTCCTACAATGAGCAGTTCTTC
j_call: TRBJ2-7; clone_size: -; d_call: TRBD1; cdr3_length: 17; v_call: TRBV7-2; cdr3_aa: CASSLIPGWDSSYEQYF; cdr3_nt: TGTGCCAGCAGCCTAATCCCCGGATGGGACAGCTCCTACGAGCAGTACTTC
j_call: TRBJ2-7; clone_size: -; d_call: -; cdr3_length: 12; v_call: TRBV5-6; cdr3_aa: CASSLDIYEQYF; cdr3_nt: TGTGCCAGCAGCTTGGACATTTACGAGCAGTACTTC
j_call: TRBJ2-5; clone_size: -; d_call: -; cdr3_length: 15; v_call: TRBV9; cdr3_aa: CASSPHSGSEETQYF; cdr3_nt: TGTGCCAGCAGCCCCCATAGCGGCTCTGAAGAGACCCAGTACTTC
j_call: TRBJ1-3; clone_size: -; d_call: -; cdr3_length: 14; v_call: TRBV27; cdr3_aa: CASRDQGSGNTIYF; cdr3_nt: TGTGCCAGCCGAGACCAGGGTTCTGGAAACACCATATATTTT
j_call: TRBJ1-2; clone_size: -; d_call: -; cdr3_length: 11; v_call: TRBV29-1; cdr3_aa: CSVEIGDGYTF; cdr3_nt: TGCAGCGTTGAAATCGGAGACGGCTACACCTTC
j_call: TRBJ1-5; clone_size: few; d_call: -; cdr3_length: 13; v_call: TRBV19; cdr3_aa: CASSIEVDQPQHF; cdr3_nt: TGTGCCAGTAGTATTGAGGTAGATCAGCCCCAGCATTTT
j_call: TRBJ2-4; clone_size: -; d_call: TRBD1; cdr3_length: 18; v_call: TRBV9; cdr3_aa: CASSEQGAKGLAKNIQYF; cdr3_nt: TGTGCCAGCAGCGAACAGGGGGCGAAGGGGCTAGCCAAAAACATTCAGTACTTC
j_call: TRBJ1-2; clone_size: -; d_call: -; cdr3_length: 13; v_call: TRBV2; cdr3_aa: CASSLRGLYGYTF; cdr3_nt: TGTGCCAGCAGTCTCAGGGGTCTCTATGGCTACACCTTC
j_call: TRBJ1-1; clone_size: -; d_call: -; cdr3_length: 15; v_call: TRBV6-5; cdr3_aa: CASSSEGMVRPEAFF; cdr3_nt: TGTGCCAGCAGTTCCGAGGGGATGGTGCGACCTGAAGCTTTCTTT
j_call: TRBJ2-7; clone_size: -; d_call: TRBD1; cdr3_length: 16; v_call: TRBV5-6; cdr3_aa: CASSPGTGIVTYEQYF; cdr3_nt: TGTGCCAGCAGCCCTGGGACAGGGATCGTCACCTACGAGCAGTACTTC
j_call: TRBJ2-5; clone_size: -; d_call: TRBD2; cdr3_length: 11; v_call: TRBV25-1; cdr3_aa: CASEGGETQYF; cdr3_nt: TGTGCCAGTGAGGGAGGGGAGACCCAGTACTTC
j_call: TRBJ1-5; clone_size: -; d_call: -; cdr3_length: 16; v_call: TRBV19; cdr3_aa: CASSSGSVYSNQPQHF; cdr3_nt: TGTGCCAGTAGTAGCGGCTCAGTTTATAGCAATCAGCCCCAGCATTTT
j_call: TRBJ1-1; clone_size: -; d_call: TRBD1; cdr3_length: 19; v_call: TRBV19; cdr3_aa: CASSMGTAQILLVNTEAFF; cdr3_nt: TGTGCCAGTAGTATGGGGACAGCACAAATCCTCCTAGTGAACACTGAAGCTTTCTTT
j_call: TRBJ2-7; clone_size: once; d_call: TRBD2; cdr3_length: 13; v_call: TRBV7-2; cdr3_aa: CASSLLAGYEQYF; cdr3_nt: TGTGCCAGCAGCCTTCTAGCGGGCTACGAGCAGTACTTC
j_call: TRBJ2-5; clone_size: -; d_call: TRBD1; cdr3_length: 14; v_call: TRBV29-1; cdr3_aa: CSVIDRDEQETQYF; cdr3_nt: TGCAGCGTCATTGACAGGGATGAACAAGAGACCCAGTACTTC
j_call: TRBJ1-1; clone_size: once; d_call: -; cdr3_length: 14; v_call: TRBV6-5; cdr3_aa: CASSYYGLNTEAFF; cdr3_nt: TGTGCCAGCAGTTACTACGGATTGAACACTGAAGCTTTCTTT
j_call: TRBJ1-1; clone_size: -; d_call: TRBD1; cdr3_length: 13; v_call: TRBV5-4; cdr3_aa: CASMGTGGTEAFF; cdr3_nt: TGTGCCAGCATGGGGACAGGGGGCACTGAAGCTTTCTTT